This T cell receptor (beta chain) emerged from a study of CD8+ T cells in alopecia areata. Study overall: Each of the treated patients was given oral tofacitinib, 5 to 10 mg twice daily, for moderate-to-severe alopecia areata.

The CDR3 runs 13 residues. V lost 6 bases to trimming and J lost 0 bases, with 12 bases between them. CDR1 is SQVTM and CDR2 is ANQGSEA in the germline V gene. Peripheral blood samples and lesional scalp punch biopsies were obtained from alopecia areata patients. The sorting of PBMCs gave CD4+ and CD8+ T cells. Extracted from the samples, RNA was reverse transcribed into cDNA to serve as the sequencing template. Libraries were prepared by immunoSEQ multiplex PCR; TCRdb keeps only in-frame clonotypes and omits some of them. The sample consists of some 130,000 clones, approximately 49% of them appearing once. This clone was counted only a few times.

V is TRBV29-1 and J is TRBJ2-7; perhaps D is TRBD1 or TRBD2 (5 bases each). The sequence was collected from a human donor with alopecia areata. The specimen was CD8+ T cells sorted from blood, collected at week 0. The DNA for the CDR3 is TGCAGCGTGGGGGAAGGCGTCTCCTACGAGCAGTACTTC. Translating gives CSVGEGVSYEQYF.